In its sample, the clone carrying this T cell receptor beta chain was seen a few times. Its antigen is not identified. Trimming cost V 6 bases and J 4 bases, with 7 bases left between them. Per germline, CDR1 SNHLY and CDR2 FYNNEI. This CDR3 is built from 11 residues. These data are taken from a study of Graves' ophthalmopathy and Graves' hyperthyroidism. RNA transcripts were the source from which TCR beta CDR3 regions were amplified. Investigators did first-round RT-PCR with HTBI primers, then second-round multiplex PCR. TCRdb reanalysed the multiplex PCR reads using MiXCR and keeps one entry per CDR3 protein. The data show just over 600,000 distinct CDR3 sequences, about a fifth seen once. Notes on the study in general: The model predicted ophthalmopathy progression with roughly 71% sensitivity and 72.22% specificity. Blood also held most thyroid clonotypes expanded above 0.001 frequency.

The chain recombines TRBV2 with TRBJ2-7; no definite D call. This clonotype originated in a woman between 18 and 29 years old with stable Graves' hyperthyroidism. Some clones in this sample may be carry-over from other donors' samples. Sequencing was done on a sample of peripheral blood. CDR3 sequence reads: CASRRDYEQYF. In DNA, the CDR3 is TGTGCCAGCAGGCGCGATTACGAGCAGTACTTC.